This TCR beta chain was profiled in a study of cytomegalovirus exposure and HLA in healthy donors. Whole-study findings and limits: Later analysis suggested links between common viral pathogens and several top significant clusters. Reported performance of the classifier showed diagnosis of cytomegalovirus status with high specificity and sensitivity. The study reported that TCR beta sequences accurately predicted HLA-A and HLA-B alleles in most subjects.

PCR was performed using 60 Vbeta and 13 Jbeta primers. TCRdb's table, derived via immunoSEQ multiplex PCR, lists solely in-frame clones and lacks some. There are around 100,000 clones in the sample, with about 3.8% held by the top ten. Concerning this clone: What it binds is not known.

Nominally healthy donors were sampled, though unrecorded immune exposures were likely. V lost 4 bases to trimming and J lost 1 base; unmatched junction nucleotides: 7. The germline CDR1 and CDR2 sequences are KGHSH and LQKENI. The CDR3 extends over 17 amino acids. The chain is built from TRBV18 and TRBJ2-1; 10 bases line up with TRBD2. The sequenced sample consisted of PBMCs. This TCR was recovered from a man aged 30-40 years in good health and CMV-seronegative. The CDR3 loop reads CASSLLPSGGSYNEQFF. CDR3 DNA: TGTGCCAGCTCACTCCTCCCTAGCGGGGGTTCCTACAATGAGCAGTTCTTC.